Shown below are 18 T cell receptor beta chains from a single sample sequenced in a study of T cells in localized non-small cell lung cancer. Sequenced by immunoSEQ multiplex PCR; TCRdb stores in-frame clones only, minus some. The data show 78,000 or so clones, 70% to 90% seen once. The sample in question was peripheral blood, obtained before any cancer treatment. The source is a man aged 35 to 69 with stage I lung adenocarcinoma.

The rearrangement joins TRBV6-6 to TRBJ1-1, with TRBD1 matching 8 bases. The CDR3 is 13 amino acids. The J segment lost 13 bases and the V segment lost 4 bases, leaving 11 bases of the junction unmatched. The germline CDR1 and CDR2 sequences are MNHNY and SVGAGI (reference sequence). CDR3 in DNA: TGTGCCAGCAGTTCCCCCCTGGACAGGGAGGTTTTCTTT. Amino acid sequence: CASSSPLDREVFF.

The chain carries TRBV7-9 and TRBJ1-1, with unresolved D. The CDR3 covers 13 residues. Germline CDR1 is SEHNR and CDR2 is FQNEAQ (reference sequence). Deletions cut 2 bases from V and 8 bases from J, with 12 bases between. In nucleotides, the CDR3 is TGTGCCAGCAGCTTAATTTCGACGGCCGAAGCTTTCTTT. Translated, it gives CASSLISTAEAFF.

J is TRBJ2-7 and V is TRBV5-6; D is unclear. The CDR3 runs 13 residues. With 3 bases removed from V and 0 bases from J, the gap between germline ends came to 7 bases. The germline gives CDR1 SGHDT, CDR2 YYEEEE. The CDR3 loop reads CASSSYSSYEQYF. Written as DNA, the CDR3 is TGTGCCAGCAGCTCGTATAGCTCCTACGAGCAGTACTTC.

In this sample, this clone turned up once. The V call is TRBV14, the J call TRBJ2-2; D remains ambiguous. V gave up 4 bases and J gave up 8 bases, with 8 bases separating them. Looked up from germline, CDR1 is SGHDN and CDR2 is FVKESK. The CDR3 contains 12 residues. As DNA, the CDR3 is TGTGCCAGCAGCCCCAGGCGGGGGGAGCTGTTTTTT. Its protein product is CASSPRRGELFF.

This sequence joins TRBV14 and TRBJ2-7; D possibly corresponds to TRBD1 (6 bases). The germline V gene has CDR1 SGHDN and CDR2 FVKESK. The CDR3 loop spans 14 amino acids. Trimming stripped 1 base from V and 9 bases from J, with 16 bases between. CDR3 residues: CASSQGGQSKRQYF. The CDR3, as DNA: TGTGCCAGCAGCCAAGGGGGGCAGTCAAAACGGCAGTACTTC.

V is TRBV28 and J is TRBJ2-7; no definite D call. V gave up 3 bases and J gave up 4 bases, with 10 bases separating them. Germline assignment: CDR1 MDHEN and CDR2 SYDVKM. The CDR3 covers 13 residues. Here the CDR3 reads CASSFNPRYEQYF. The CDR3, as DNA: TGTGCCAGCAGTTTCAATCCTCGGTACGAGCAGTACTTC.

This clone was observed once. The CDR3 nucleotides read TGTGCCAGTAGTGGACAATTTTCCGAGCAGTACTTC. Its protein is CASSGQFSEQYF. This chain uses TRBV19 with TRBJ2-7, with D maybe TRBD1 (5 bases). The CDR3 covers 12 residues. Trimming pared 5 bases from V and 6 bases from J, leaving 11 bases between. The germline V gene encodes CDR1 LNHDA and CDR2 SQIVND (reference sequence).

This chain joins TRBV25-1 and TRBJ1-4; 10 bases are shared with TRBD1. The V gene end was trimmed by 3 bases and the J gene end by 8 bases; junction bases not matched to a gene: 12. The CDR3 is made up of 17 amino acids. Germline CDR1 and CDR2: MGHDK and SYGVNS. CDR3 loop: CASSDRDRGLVGEKLFF. Here the CDR3 DNA reads TGTGCCAGCAGTGACCGGGACAGGGGTCTGGTAGGAGAAAAACTGTTTTTT. The variable domain in full, completed from reference TRBV25-1 and TRBJ1-4, reads EADIYQTPRYLVIGTGKKITLECSQTMGHDKMYWYQQDPGMELHLIHYSYGVNSTEKGDLSSESTVSRIRTEHFPLTLESARPSHTSQYLCASSDRDRGLVGEKLFFGSGTQLSVL.

The CDR3, as DNA: TGTGCCAGCGGGACTAGCGGGACATACAATGAGCAGTTCTTC. Its translation is CASGTSGTYNEQFF. This chain joins TRBV19 and TRBJ2-1, with 13 nucleotides matching TRBD2. V gave up 9 bases and J gave up 4 bases; unmatched junction bases: 3. The CDR3 length is 14 residues. CDR1 is LNHDA and CDR2 is SQIVND in the germline V gene (reference sequence).

This sequence joins TRBV5-6 and TRBJ1-6; no clear D. The V gene lost 4 bases and the J gene lost 3 bases, with 8 bases spanning the gap. Germline V lookup: CDR1 SGHDT, CDR2 YYEEEE. This CDR3 region has 14 residues. Written as DNA, the CDR3 is TGTGCCAGCAGCCGTCCCCTCTATAATTCACCCCTCCACTTT. Residues: CASSRPLYNSPLHF. Full variable domain (missing parts from reference TRBV5-6 and TRBJ1-6): DAGVTQSPTHLIKTRGQQVTLRCSPKSGHDTVSWYQQALGQGPQFIFQYYEEEERQRGNFPDRFSGHQFPNYSSELNVNALLLGDSALYLCASSRPLYNSPLHFGNGTRLTVT.

This clone occurred a few times. The chain uses TRBV6-5 and TRBJ2-2, with 11 bases that match TRBD1. Germline V gene sequence: CDR1 MNHEY, CDR2 SVGAGI. Unmatched junction bases numbered 4, after V lost 5 bases and J lost 5 bases. The CDR3 length is 15 residues. The CDR3 protein is CASSVRDRGTGELFF. The CDR3 nucleotides are TGTGCCAGCAGTGTCCGGGACAGGGGGACCGGGGAGCTGTTTTTT.

The chain carries TRBV5-1 and TRBJ1-5, with TRBD1 as a possible D gene (6 bases). The ends were cut back, 3 bases at V and 4 bases at J, with 17 bases in the middle. The CDR3 has 16 residues. Germline V lookup: CDR1 SGHRS, CDR2 YFSETQ. CDR3 sequence (DNA): TGCGCCAGCAGCTGGGGAACAGGGAGCGGGAATCAGCCCCAGCATTTT. It specifies CASSWGTGSGNQPQHF.

This chain links TRBV7-3 with TRBJ2-5; 9 nucleotides agree with TRBD2. The trim removed 5 bases at V and 5 bases at J, leaving 9 bases unmatched. Germline CDR1 is SGHTA and CDR2 is FQGTGA. The CDR3 has 15 residues. The DNA of the CDR3 is TGTGCCAGCAGCGGTGCGGGAGGGCCGGGGGAGACCCAGTACTTC. Translated: CASSGAGGPGETQYF. The variable domain in full, with the rest retrieved from reference TRBV7-3 and TRBJ2-5, is GAGVSQTPSNKVTEKGKYVELRCDPISGHTALYWYRQSLGQGPEFLIYFQGTGAADDSGLPNDRFFAVRPEGSVSTLKIQRTERGDSAVYLCASSGAGGPGETQYFGPGTRLLVL.

The V call is TRBV2, the J call TRBJ2-1; D not resolved. From germline, CDR1 is SNHLY and CDR2 FYNNEI. V dropped 5 bases and J dropped 7 bases, with 6 bases sitting between them. The CDR3 totals 11 residues. CDR3 sequence: CASSQANEQFF. DNA of the CDR3: TGTGCCAGCAGTCAGGCGAATGAGCAGTTCTTC.

The rearrangement uses TRBV27 and TRBJ2-1, with TRBD1 matching over 7 bases. Looked up from germline, CDR1 is MNHEY and CDR2 is SMNVEV (reference sequence). V dropped 8 bases and J dropped 8; count of bases not matched to a gene: 12. The CDR3 totals 14 residues. CDR3 residues: CASFRQGWSDEQFF. As DNA, the CDR3 is TGTGCCAGCTTTCGACAGGGCTGGTCCGATGAGCAGTTCTTC.

The table lists this clone with a few counts. This chain joins TRBV27 and TRBJ2-6; D is ambiguous. The CDR3 has 14 residues. Trimming took 6 bases from V and 0 from J, leaving 6 bases between them. Germline CDR1 is MNHEY and CDR2 is SMNVEV (reference sequence). The CDR3 DNA is TGTGCCAGCAGACCTTACTCTGGGGCCAACGTCCTGACTTTC. Translating gives CASRPYSGANVLTF. The full variable domain, completed using reference TRBV27 and TRBJ2-6, is EAQVTQNPRYLITVTGKKLTVTCSQNMNHEYMSWYRQDPGLGLRQIYYSMNVEVTDKGDVPEGYKVSRKEKRNFPLILESPSPNQTSLYFCASRPYSGANVLTFGAGSRLTVL.

The J gene is TRBJ2-1, the V gene TRBV5-1, with TRBD2 matching 14 bases. Losses at the gene ends were 2 bases for V and 6 bases for J; bases not matched to a gene: 7. Germline CDR1 reads SGHRS; CDR2 reads YFSETQ. There are 17 residues in the CDR3. As DNA, the CDR3 is TGCGCCAGCAGCTTCCCGGGACTAGCGGGAGACCCCAATGAGCAGTTCTTC. This translates into CASSFPGLAGDPNEQFF. Full variable domain (rest looked up from reference TRBV5-1 and TRBJ2-1): KAGVTQTPRYLIKTRGQQVTLSCSPISGHRSVSWYQQTPGQGLQFLFEYFSETQRNKGNFPGRFSGRQFSNSRSEMNVSTLELGDSALYLCASSFPGLAGDPNEQFFGPGTRLTVL.

This clone was recorded only once. The chain uses TRBV5-6 and TRBJ2-1; 8 nucleotides agree with TRBD1. This CDR3 spans 14 amino acids. The germline V gene has CDR1 SGHDT and CDR2 YYEEEE. V trimming: 4 bases; J trimming: 7 bases; junction bases outside the gene matches: 7. As DNA, the CDR3 is TGTGCCAGCAGCCTACGGACAGGGCCGAATGAGCAGTTCTTC. As protein: CASSLRTGPNEQFF. The whole variable domain, filled in from reference TRBV5-6 and TRBJ2-1, reads DAGVTQSPTHLIKTRGQQVTLRCSPKSGHDTVSWYQQALGQGPQFIFQYYEEEERQRGNFPDRFSGHQFPNYSSELNVNALLLGDSALYLCASSLRTGPNEQFFGPGTRLTVL.